Below, 8 T cell receptor beta chains from the same sample are listed, as sequenced in a study of cytomegalovirus exposure and HLA in healthy donors (dated by TCRdb to about 2017). Library preparation employed the immunoSEQ multiplex PCR assay. The multiplex PCR relied on a mix of 60 forward primers for TCR Vbeta segments and 13 reverse primers for TCR Jbeta segments. The immuneACCESS repertoire file appears here via TCRdb, limited to in-frame rearrangements. These files lack a portion of the clones; in checked studies, under half of the deficit traces to unresolved V genes, and the cause of the others is not known. Here the sample has about 240,000 clones; more than 75% occur a single time. Jointly, the top ten make up 5% to 6.5% of the sample. The sample consisted of PBMCs. The receptor set was obtained from a woman aged 40 to 49 in good health and CMV-seropositive.

This clone has a handful of counts. The CDR3 spells CASSLRGLAGGMAYF. Here the CDR3 DNA reads TGTGCCAGCAGCCTCCGGGGACTAGCGGGAGGTATGGCGTACTTC. This sequence joins TRBV7-2 and TRBJ2-7, with 15 bases that match TRBD2. The CDR3 is 15 amino acids. Trimming took 5 bases from V and 12 from J; bases not matched to a gene: 11. The V gene's germline CDR1 is SGHTA and CDR2 FQGNSA.

J is TRBJ1-1 and V is TRBV6-1, with D perhaps TRBD1 (5 bases). CDR1 and CDR2 from the germline V gene are MNHNS and SASEGT. CDR3 size: 14 residues. Between the trimmed V and J ends, which lost 8 bases and 1 base, there was a span of 14 bases. The CDR3: CASREGVANTEAFF. For the CDR3, the DNA is TGTGCCAGCCGAGAAGGGGTAGCGAACACTGAAGCTTTCTTT.

The chain joins TRBV19 to TRBJ2-7, with TRBD2 as a possible D gene (5 bases). Germline CDR1 is LNHDA and CDR2 is SQIVND (reference sequence). The CDR3 has 11 amino acids. Trimming cost V 8 bases and J 7 bases, with 12 bases left between them. CDR3 sequence: CASGGRGEQYF. The CDR3 bases are TGTGCCAGTGGAGGCCGGGGAGAGCAGTACTTC.

V gene TRBV7-6 combines with J gene TRBJ2-1, with D maybe TRBD1 (6 bases). CDR1 SGHVS and CDR2 FNYEAQ come from the germline V gene. This CDR3 is built from 11 residues. The ends were cut back, 5 bases at V and 15 bases at J, with 14 bases in the middle. CDR3 protein: CASSNNRVLFF. For the CDR3, the DNA is TGTGCCAGCAGCAATAACAGGGTTCTGTTCTTC.

The rearrangement links TRBV14 to TRBJ1-6; maybe TRBD1 (6 bases). Germline V gene sequence: CDR1 SGHDN, CDR2 FVKESK. The CDR3 runs 14 residues. V lost 2 bases and J 10 bases, leaving 12 bases between the germline ends. CDR3 bases: TGTGCCAGCAGCCAAACAGGGTTAAGATCACCCCTCCACTTT. Translation gives CASSQTGLRSPLHF.

The chain uses TRBV18 and TRBJ1-2; possible D gene TRBD1, 5 bases. There are 15 residues in the CDR3. CDR1 and CDR2 (germline): KGHSH, LQKENI. Trimming took off 3 bases at V and 2 bases at J, with 13 bases between the two ends. CDR3 in amino acids: CASSPPLDTNYGYTF. The DNA of the CDR3 is TGTGCCAGCTCACCTCCCCTGGACACGAACTATGGCTACACCTTC.

The CDR3 coding sequence is TGTGCCATCAGCTCCGGGACTAGCGGTAACAATGAGCAGTTCTTC. Encoded protein: CAISSGTSGNNEQFF. The V gene is TRBV10-3, the J gene TRBJ2-1; 11 bases fit TRBD2. Germline V gene data show CDR1 as ENHRY and CDR2 as SYGVKD. The CDR3 loop spans 15 amino acids. J was trimmed by 5 bases and V by 6 bases; bases with no gene match: 6.

J is TRBJ2-7 and V is TRBV7-8; 12 bases match TRBD2. The trim removed 5 bases at V and 3 bases at J, leaving 14 bases unmatched. Germline V gene sequence: CDR1 SGHVS, CDR2 FQNEAQ. The length of the CDR3 is 18 residues. The DNA of the CDR3 is TGTGCCAGCAGCAAAGCCCGGCTAGCGGGAGGGCCGGGCTACGAGCAGTACTTC. Translation: CASSKARLAGGPGYEQYF. Supplemented by reference TRBV7-8 and TRBJ2-7, the full variable domain reads GAGVSQSPRYKVAKRGQDVALRCDPISGHVSLFWYQQALGQGPEFLTYFQNEAQLDKSGLPSDRFFAERPEGSVSTLKIQRTQQEDSAVYLCASSKARLAGGPGYEQYFGPGTRLTVT.